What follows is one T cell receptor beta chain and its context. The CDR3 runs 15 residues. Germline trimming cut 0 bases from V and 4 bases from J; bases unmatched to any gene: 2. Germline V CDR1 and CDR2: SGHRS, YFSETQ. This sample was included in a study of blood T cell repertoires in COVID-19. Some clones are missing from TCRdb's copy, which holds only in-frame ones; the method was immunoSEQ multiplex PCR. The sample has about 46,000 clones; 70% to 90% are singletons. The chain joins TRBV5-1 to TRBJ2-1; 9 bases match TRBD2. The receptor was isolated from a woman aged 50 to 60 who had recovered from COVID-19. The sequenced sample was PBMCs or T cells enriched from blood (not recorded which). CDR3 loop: CASSLVAGAYNEQFF. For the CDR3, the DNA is TGCGCCAGCAGCTTGGTAGCGGGGGCGTACAATGAGCAGTTCTTC.